What follows are 17 T cell receptor beta chains derived from one specimen sequenced in a study of blood T cell repertoires in COVID-19. Only in-frame clones appear in the TCRdb table, and some are missing; sequencing was by immunoSEQ multiplex PCR. Of a few hundred thousand clones detected, roughly nine tenths appear once; the ten largest clones hold 1%. Sequencing was carried out using PBMCs or T cells enriched from blood (not recorded which). Receptor source: a man in his late teens or twenties who had recovered from COVID-19.

This clone was recorded only once. V is TRBV18 and J is TRBJ1-4, with TRBD1 identical over 8 bases. The germline gives CDR1 KGHSH, CDR2 LQKENI. After removal of 0 bases from V and 5 bases from J, the junction contained 5 bases not matched to a gene. The CDR3 spans 16 residues. As DNA, the CDR3 is TGTGCCAGCTCACCACCGGCACAGGGGGTAAATGAAAAACTGTTTTTT. This translates into CASSPPAQGVNEKLFF.

The chain is built from TRBV4-1 and TRBJ1-1; 10 bases are shared with TRBD1. Germline trimming cut 4 bases from V and 0 bases from J; bases unmatched to any gene: 11. Germline V CDR1 and CDR2: MGHRA, YSYEKL. CDR3 size: 18 residues. The CDR3 nucleotides read TGCGCCAGCAGCCCTAGGGGGGACAGGGGCGCCATGAACACTGAAGCTTTCTTT. It yields the protein CASSPRGDRGAMNTEAFF.

This clone was observed a single time. The CDR3 is CASSMGQGYGANVLTF. The CDR3 coding sequence is TGTGCCAGTAGTATGGGACAGGGTTACGGGGCCAACGTCCTGACTTTC. The genes are TRBV19 and TRBJ2-6, with 9 bases aligning to TRBD1. Trimming cost V 3 bases and J 4 bases; bases outside gene matches: 4. The germline gives CDR1 LNHDA, CDR2 SQIVND (reference sequence). The CDR3 runs to 16 residues.

This sequence joins TRBV4-3 and TRBJ2-5; D gene ambiguous. Trimming took 0 bases from V and 2 from J, leaving 10 bases between them. Per germline, CDR1 LGHNA and CDR2 YSLEER. The CDR3 contains 15 residues. CDR3 in DNA: TGCGCCAGCAGCCAAGAATATCCGCGGCAAGAGACCCAGTACTTC. This codes for CASSQEYPRQETQYF.

This chain connects TRBV5-6 to TRBJ2-7, with 7 positions matching TRBD2. From germline, CDR1 is SGHDT and CDR2 YYEEEE. Trimming removed 4 bases from V and 2 bases from J; junction bases left unmatched: 6. CDR3 length equals 14 residues. The CDR3 region has the DNA TGTGCCAGCAGCACTGGAGCGGGGACCTACGAGCAGTACTTC. This encodes CASSTGAGTYEQYF.

This chain links TRBV30 with TRBJ2-3; 12 bases align to TRBD1. There are 18 residues in the CDR3. The germline gives CDR1 GTSNPN, CDR2 SVGIG (reference sequence). V gave up 2 bases and J gave up 4 bases; unmatched junction bases: 13. The CDR3 coding sequence is TGTGCCTGGAGTCGTCGCCCCCCCGGGGACAGGGGGCCAGATACGCAGTATTTT. Translating gives CAWSRRPPGDRGPDTQYF. The full variable domain, with the rest looked up from reference TRBV30 and TRBJ2-3, is SQTIHQWPATLVQPVGSPLSLECTVEGTSNPNLYWYRQAAGRGLQLLFYSVGIGQISSEVPQNLSASRPQDRQFILSSKKLLLSDSGFYLCAWSRRPPGDRGPDTQYFGPGTRLTVL.

The chain combines TRBV5-1 with TRBJ1-1, with TRBD1 as a possible D gene (5 bases). The ends were cut back, 2 bases at V and 0 bases at J, with 8 bases in the middle. The CDR3 extends over 14 amino acids. The germline gives CDR1 SGHRS, CDR2 YFSETQ. The DNA of the CDR3 is TGCGCCAGCAGCTTCCGACAGATGAACACTGAAGCTTTCTTT. It encodes CASSFRQMNTEAFF.

The chain couples TRBV12-5 to TRBJ2-1; the match to TRBD2 covers 10 bases. Germline loops: CDR1 LGHNT, CDR2 FRNRAP. The trim removed 0 bases at V and 4 bases at J, leaving 9 bases unmatched. This CDR3 has 18 amino acids. The CDR3, as DNA: TGTGCTAGTGGTTTGGTTGTAGCGGGAGGAGGGGGATACAATGAGCAGTTCTTC. This sequence encodes CASGLVVAGGGGYNEQFF.

The chain employs TRBV19 and TRBJ1-1; the D is unclear. CDR3 length: 15 amino acids. Per germline, CDR1 LNHDA and CDR2 SQIVND (reference sequence). V lost 6 bases and J lost 3, with 17 bases in between. The CDR3 loop reads CASRVGGSQYTEAFF. The CDR3, as DNA: TGTGCCAGTAGAGTCGGTGGGAGTCAGTACACTGAAGCTTTCTTT.

CDR3 amino acids: CASSEILGVGPYEQYF. In DNA form, the CDR3 reads TGTGCCAGCAGTGAAATTTTAGGGGTTGGGCCCTACGAGCAGTACTTC. V is TRBV6-1 and J is TRBJ2-7, with D perhaps matching TRBD1 (5 bases). The V gene's germline CDR1 is MNHNS and CDR2 SASEGT. This CDR3 is 16 amino acids long. Trimming removed 2 bases from V and 2 bases from J, with 16 bases in between.

The chain carries TRBV14 and TRBJ2-5, with 10 bases lining up with TRBD1. V lost 0 bases to trimming and J lost 3 bases; unmatched junction nucleotides: 10. This CDR3 has 18 residues. CDR1 SGHDN and CDR2 FVKESK come from the germline V gene. The CDR3 sequence is CASSQDRRDRGTEETQYF. CDR3 DNA: TGTGCCAGCAGCCAAGATCGGCGGGACAGGGGAACCGAAGAGACCCAGTACTTC. The entire variable domain, with the rest obtained from reference TRBV14 and TRBJ2-5, is as follows: EAGVTQFPSHSVIEKGQTVTLRCDPISGHDNLYWYRRVMGKEIKFLLHFVKESKQDESGMPNNRFLAERTGGTYSTLKVQPAELEDSGVYFCASSQDRRDRGTEETQYFGPGTRLLVL.

The chain has TRBV2 and TRBJ2-1; TRBD2 aligns across 8 bases. The germline CDR1 and CDR2 sequences are SNHLY and FYNNEI. This CDR3 region has 12 residues. V gave up 8 bases and J gave up 8 bases; unmatched junction bases: 5. Here the CDR3 DNA reads TGTGCCAGCCGGGGGGGCCTCGATGAGCAGTTCTTC. Translated: CASRGGLDEQFF.

The rearrangement joins TRBV21-1 to TRBJ1-1. TRBV21-1 has pseudogene status. CDR3 length: 14 amino acids. The CDR3 bases are TGTGCCAGCAGCAGCACACGGGGAAACACTGAAGCTTTCTTT. Translation gives CASSSTRGNTEAFF.

The rearrangement joins TRBV28 to TRBJ2-3, with 9 bases identical to TRBD2. V trimming: 2 bases; J trimming: 0 bases; junction bases outside the gene matches: 6. The CDR3 has 17 residues. The V gene's germline CDR1 is MDHEN and CDR2 SYDVKM. The CDR3, as DNA: TGTGCCAGCAGTTTAGGGAAGGCGGGAGGGAGCACAGATACGCAGTATTTT. Its protein product is CASSLGKAGGSTDTQYF. Variable domain in full (rest from reference TRBV28 and TRBJ2-3): DVKVTQSSRYLVKRTGEKVFLECVQDMDHENMFWYRQDPGLGLRLIYFSYDVKMKEKGDIPEGYSVSREKKERFSLILESASTNQTSMYLCASSLGKAGGSTDTQYFGPGTRLTVL.

The chain uses TRBV28 and TRBJ1-2; TRBD1 agrees at 7 bases. In germline, CDR1 is MDHEN, CDR2 SYDVKM. This CDR3 is 15 amino acids long. Losses at the gene ends were 5 bases for V and 3 bases for J; bases not matched to a gene: 9. Here the CDR3 reads CASSLRDRNYYGYTF. As DNA, the CDR3 is TGTGCCAGCAGTCTGAGGGACAGAAATTACTATGGCTACACCTTC.

This clone was counted only a few times. This chain connects TRBV3-1 (or the pseudogene TRBV3-2) to TRBJ2-1; 11 bases are shared with TRBD1. There are 16 residues in the CDR3. Germline trimming cut 3 bases from V and 7 bases from J; bases unmatched to any gene: 8. Per the germline V gene, CDR1 is LGHDT and CDR2 is YNNKEL (reference sequence). This CDR3 is CASSHPGTGGGNEQFF. CDR3 coding DNA: TGTGCCAGCAGCCATCCCGGGACAGGGGGGGGAAATGAGCAGTTCTTC.

This chain uses TRBV28 with TRBJ1-2; D possibly corresponds to TRBD1 (5 bases). The germline V gene encodes CDR1 MDHEN and CDR2 SYDVKM. The V end lost 2 bases, the J end lost 4 bases, and 11 bases lay between the germline ends. The CDR3 loop spans 14 amino acids. CDR3 protein: CASSLGHVVYGYTF. Here the CDR3 DNA reads TGTGCCAGCAGTTTAGGACACGTCGTCTATGGCTACACCTTC.